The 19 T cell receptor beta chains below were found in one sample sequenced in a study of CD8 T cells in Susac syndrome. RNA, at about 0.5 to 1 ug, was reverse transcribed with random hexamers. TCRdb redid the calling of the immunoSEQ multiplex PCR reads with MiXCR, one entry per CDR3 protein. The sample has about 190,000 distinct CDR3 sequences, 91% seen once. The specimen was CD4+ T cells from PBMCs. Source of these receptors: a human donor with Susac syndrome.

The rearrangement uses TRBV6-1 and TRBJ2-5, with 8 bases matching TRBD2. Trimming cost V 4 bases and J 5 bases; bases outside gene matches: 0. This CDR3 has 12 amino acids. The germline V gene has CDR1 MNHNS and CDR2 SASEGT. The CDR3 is CASSGGRETQYF. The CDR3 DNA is TGTGCCAGCAGTGGCGGGAGGGAGACCCAGTACTTC.

The CDR3 coding sequence is TGTGCCAGCAGTGAAGGGAGGAGGGTGGGAAACACCATATATTTT. It yields the protein CASSEGRRVGNTIYF. The chain employs TRBV6-1 and TRBJ1-3; no firm D call. Trimming took 1 base from V and 4 from J, leaving 11 bases between them. This CDR3 comprises 15 residues. The germline gives CDR1 MNHNS, CDR2 SASEGT.

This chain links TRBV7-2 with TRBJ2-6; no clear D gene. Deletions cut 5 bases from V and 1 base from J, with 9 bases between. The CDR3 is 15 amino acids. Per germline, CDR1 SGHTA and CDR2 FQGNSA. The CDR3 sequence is CASSRRVSGANVLTF. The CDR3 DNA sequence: TGTGCCAGCAGCCGTAGGGTATCTGGGGCCAACGTCCTGACTTTC.

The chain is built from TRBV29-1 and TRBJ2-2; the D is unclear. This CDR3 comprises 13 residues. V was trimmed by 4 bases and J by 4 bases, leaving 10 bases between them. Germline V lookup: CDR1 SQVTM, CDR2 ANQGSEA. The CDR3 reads CSVVPSGTGELFF. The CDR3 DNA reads TGCAGCGTTGTCCCCTCAGGCACCGGGGAGCTGTTTTTT.

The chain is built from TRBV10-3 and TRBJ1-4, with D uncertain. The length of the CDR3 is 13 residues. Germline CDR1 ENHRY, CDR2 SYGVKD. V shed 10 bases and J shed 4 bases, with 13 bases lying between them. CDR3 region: CATGRDNNEKLFF. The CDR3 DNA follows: TGTGCCACCGGGCGGGATAATAATGAAAAACTGTTTTTT.

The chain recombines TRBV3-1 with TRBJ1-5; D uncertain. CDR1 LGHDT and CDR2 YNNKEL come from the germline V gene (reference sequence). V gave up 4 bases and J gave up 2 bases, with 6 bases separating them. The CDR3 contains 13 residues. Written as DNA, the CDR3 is TGTGCCAGCAGCCCAAAAGGCAATCAGCCCCAGCATTTT. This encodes CASSPKGNQPQHF.

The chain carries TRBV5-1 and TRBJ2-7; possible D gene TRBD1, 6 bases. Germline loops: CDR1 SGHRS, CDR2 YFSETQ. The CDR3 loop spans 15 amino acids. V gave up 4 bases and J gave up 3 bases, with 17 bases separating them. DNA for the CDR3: TGCGCCAGCAGCCCAAGCGGTTCAGGGGTCTACGAGCAGTACTTC. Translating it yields CASSPSGSGVYEQYF.

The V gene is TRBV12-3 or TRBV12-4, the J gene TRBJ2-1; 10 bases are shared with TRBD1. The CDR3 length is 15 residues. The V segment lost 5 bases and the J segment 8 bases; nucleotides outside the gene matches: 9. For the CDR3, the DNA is TGTGCCAGCAGTCCCGGGACAGGGGCTTTCCATGAGCAGTTCTTC. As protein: CASSPGTGAFHEQFF.

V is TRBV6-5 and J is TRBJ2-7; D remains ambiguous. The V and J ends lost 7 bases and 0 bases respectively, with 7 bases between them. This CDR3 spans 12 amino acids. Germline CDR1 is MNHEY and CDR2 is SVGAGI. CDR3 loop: CASKDSSYEQYF. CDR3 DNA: TGTGCCAGCAAAGATAGCTCCTACGAGCAGTACTTC.

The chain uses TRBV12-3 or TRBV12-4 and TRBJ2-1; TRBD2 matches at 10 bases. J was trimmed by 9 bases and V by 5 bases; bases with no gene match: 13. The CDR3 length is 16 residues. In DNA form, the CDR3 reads TGTGCCAGCAGTAATCCTGGGGCTAGCGGGAGCGGTGAGCAGTTCTTC. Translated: CASSNPGASGSGEQFF.

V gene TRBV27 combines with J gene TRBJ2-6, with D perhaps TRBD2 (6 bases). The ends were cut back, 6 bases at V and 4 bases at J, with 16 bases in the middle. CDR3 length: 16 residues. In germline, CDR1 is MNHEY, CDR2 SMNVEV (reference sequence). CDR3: CASRGGGDSGANVLTF. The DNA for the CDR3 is TGTGCCAGCAGGGGAGGAGGGGATTCAGGGGCCAACGTCCTGACTTTC.

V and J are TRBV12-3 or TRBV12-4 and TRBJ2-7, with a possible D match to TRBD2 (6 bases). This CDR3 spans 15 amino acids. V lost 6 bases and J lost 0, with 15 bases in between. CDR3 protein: CASRRSGPLSYEQYF. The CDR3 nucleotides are TGTGCCAGCAGACGTAGCGGACCCCTCTCCTACGAGCAGTACTTC.

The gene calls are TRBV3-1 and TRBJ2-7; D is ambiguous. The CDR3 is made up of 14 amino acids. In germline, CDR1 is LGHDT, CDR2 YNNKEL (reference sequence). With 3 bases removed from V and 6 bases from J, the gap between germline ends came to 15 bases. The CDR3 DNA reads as TGTGCCAGCAGCCACGTCGGAAGGGTACGCGAGCAGTACTTC. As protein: CASSHVGRVREQYF.

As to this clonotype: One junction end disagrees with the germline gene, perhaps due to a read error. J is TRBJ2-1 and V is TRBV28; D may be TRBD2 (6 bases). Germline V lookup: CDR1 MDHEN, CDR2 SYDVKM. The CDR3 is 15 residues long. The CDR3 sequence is CAGSFQGTGNNEQFF. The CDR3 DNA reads TGTGCCGGCAGTTTCCAAGGGACTGGCAACAATGAGCAGTTCTTC.

The DNA for the CDR3 is TGTGCCAGCAGCCTACAGGGTTTCAATTCACCCCTCCACTTT. Amino acids: CASSLQGFNSPLHF. This chain connects TRBV6-1 to TRBJ1-6, with a possible D match to TRBD1 (6 bases). The V gene's germline CDR1 is MNHNS and CDR2 SASEGT. Trimming stripped 6 bases from V and 7 bases from J, with 13 bases between. The CDR3 is 14 amino acids.

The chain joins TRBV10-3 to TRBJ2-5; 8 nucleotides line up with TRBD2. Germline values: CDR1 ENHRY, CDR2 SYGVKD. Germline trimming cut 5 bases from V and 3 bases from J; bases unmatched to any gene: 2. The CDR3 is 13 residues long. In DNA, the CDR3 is TGTGCCATCAGTACGGGGGGGGAAGAGACCCAGTACTTC. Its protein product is CAISTGGEETQYF.

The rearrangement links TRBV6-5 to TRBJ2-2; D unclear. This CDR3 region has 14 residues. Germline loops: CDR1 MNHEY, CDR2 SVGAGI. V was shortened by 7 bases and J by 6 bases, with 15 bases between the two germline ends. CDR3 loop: CASKWTVVSGELFF. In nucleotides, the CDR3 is TGTGCCAGCAAGTGGACGGTTGTTTCCGGGGAGCTGTTTTTT.

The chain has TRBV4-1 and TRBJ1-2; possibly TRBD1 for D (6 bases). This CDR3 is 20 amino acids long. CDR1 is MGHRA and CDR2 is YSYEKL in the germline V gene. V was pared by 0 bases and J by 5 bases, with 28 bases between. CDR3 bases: TGCGCCAGCAGCCAAGATATCGCCCAACAGGGCAGCGGTCTTTGGTATGGCTACACCTTC. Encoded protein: CASSQDIAQQGSGLWYGYTF.

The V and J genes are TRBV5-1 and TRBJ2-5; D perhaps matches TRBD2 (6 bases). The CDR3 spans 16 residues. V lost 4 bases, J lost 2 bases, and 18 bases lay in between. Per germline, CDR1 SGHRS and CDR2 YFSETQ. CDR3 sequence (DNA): TGCGCCAGCAGCGGGGGTGTGGGACTTGGTCAAGAGACCCAGTACTTC. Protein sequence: CASSGGVGLGQETQYF.